The 17 T cell receptor beta chains below were found in one sample sequenced in a study of blood T cell repertoires in COVID-19 (dated by TCRdb to 2020 to 2021). The method was the immunoSEQ multiplex PCR assay. This is the immuneACCESS table as TCRdb keeps it, with only in-frame sequences that have V and J called. A part of the clones is gone; compared with another copy, unresolved V genes explain less than half, and the rest is unexplained. The sample yields 32,000 or so clones; around nine tenths were counted once. The ten largest make up over 55% of the sample. The sequenced sample consisted of peripheral blood. Receptors originate from a man in his 70s with acute or convalescent COVID-19.

J is TRBJ1-1 and V is TRBV5-8, with TRBD1 matching 7 bases. V was pared by 0 bases and J by 0 bases, with 5 bases of the junction left unmatched. CDR1 is SGHTS and CDR2 is YDEGEE in the germline V gene. The CDR3 contains 16 residues. The CDR3 loop reads CASSLDGTALNTEAFF. CDR3 sequence (DNA): TGTGCCAGCAGCTTGGACGGGACAGCTCTGAACACTGAAGCTTTCTTT.

The chain combines TRBV18 with TRBJ1-1; D call uncertain. This CDR3 has 14 residues. Germline CDR1 reads KGHSH; CDR2 reads LQKENI. V was clipped by 6 bases and J by 1 base, with 12 bases between them. The CDR3 region has the DNA TGTGCCAGCTCCCTGACTGGGAGGAACACTGAAGCTTTCTTT. Amino acid sequence: CASSLTGRNTEAFF.

V usage is TRBV30 and J usage is TRBJ2-3; TRBD2 might be the D (6 bases). The CDR3 covers 14 residues. Trimming removed 7 bases from V and 1 base from J, with 15 bases in between. Germline lookup yields CDR1 GTSNPN and CDR2 SVGIG (reference sequence). CDR3 in amino acids: CALDLWEGTDTQYF. CDR3 in DNA: TGTGCCTTAGACCTCTGGGAGGGCACAGATACGCAGTATTTT.

The rearrangement joins TRBV6-2 or TRBV6-3 to TRBJ2-1; 10 bases align to TRBD1. Germline V lookup: CDR1 MNHEY, CDR2 SVGEGT. Unmatched junction bases numbered 9, after V lost 6 bases and J lost 7 bases. This CDR3 contains 15 residues. The CDR3 bases are TGTGCCAGCAGCCACAGGACAGGGGGAGAAAATGAGCAGTTCTTC. This sequence encodes CASSHRTGGENEQFF.

This rearrangement joins TRBV5-1 to TRBJ2-7; the match to TRBD1 covers 8 bases. The trim removed 7 bases at V and 5 bases at J, leaving 8 bases unmatched. Germline lookup yields CDR1 SGHRS and CDR2 YFSETQ. The CDR3 loop spans 13 amino acids. This CDR3 is CASGAGGPDEQYF. For the CDR3, the DNA is TGCGCCAGCGGGGCAGGGGGCCCCGACGAGCAGTACTTC.

V usage is TRBV19 and J usage is TRBJ1-6; D is uncertain. V lost 4 bases to trimming and J lost 3 bases, with 7 bases between them. CDR3 size: 14 residues. In germline, CDR1 is LNHDA, CDR2 SQIVND (reference sequence). CDR3 residues: CASSNTVYNSPLHF. Written as DNA, the CDR3 is TGTGCCAGTAGTAATACAGTCTATAATTCACCCCTCCACTTT.

CDR3 sequence: CASSILLQGPTEAFF. The CDR3 DNA is TGTGCCAGTAGTATTCTCCTACAGGGCCCCACTGAAGCTTTCTTT. The rearrangement links TRBV19 to TRBJ1-1; D might be TRBD1 (6 bases). Germline V gives CDR1 LNHDA, CDR2 SQIVND (reference sequence). This CDR3 is built from 15 residues. V was cut by 3 bases and J by 4 bases, with 15 bases left in between.

Concerning this clone itself: This same CDR3 is encoded by further DNA sequences in the sample. The rearrangement links TRBV7-9 to TRBJ1-5; D gene unclear. The V gene lost 3 bases and the J gene lost 5 bases, with 5 bases spanning the gap. The germline CDR1 and CDR2 sequences are SEHNR and FQNEAQ (reference sequence). There are 12 residues in the CDR3. The CDR3 loop is CASSFSDQPQHF. CDR3 coding DNA: TGTGCCAGCAGCTTTTCCGATCAGCCCCAGCATTTT.

The rearrangement links TRBV7-2 to TRBJ2-1; a possible D gene is TRBD2 (6 bases). V lost 5 bases and J 4 bases, leaving 15 bases between the germline ends. CDR3 length equals 15 residues. CDR1 and CDR2 from the germline V gene are SGHTA and FQGNSA. Here the CDR3 reads CASSQKRAEYNEQFF. The CDR3 coding sequence is TGTGCCAGCAGCCAAAAGCGGGCCGAATACAATGAGCAGTTCTTC.

V is TRBV30 and J is TRBJ1-1, with D possibly matching TRBD1 (5 bases). The CDR3 sequence is 15 residues long. CDR1 and CDR2 from the germline V gene are GTSNPN and SVGIG (reference sequence). V lost 0 bases to trimming and J lost 6 bases, with 17 bases between them. This CDR3 reads CAWSVLGQGAAEAFF. CDR3 sequence (DNA): TGTGCCTGGAGTGTATTAGGGCAGGGCGCCGCTGAAGCTTTCTTT.

V is TRBV25-1 and J is TRBJ1-4; 8 nucleotides align to TRBD1. This CDR3 region has 14 residues. V lost 3 bases, J lost 8 bases, and 5 bases stayed unmatched. Germline CDR1 reads MGHDK; CDR2 reads SYGVNS. CDR3 DNA: TGTGCCAGCAGTGATGACAGGGGAGGAGAAAAACTGTTTTTT. Translated, it gives CASSDDRGGEKLFF.

The CDR3 nucleotides read TGCGCCAGCAGCCAAGAAGGGGGTGAAAAACTGTTTTTT. It is translated as CASSQEGGEKLFF. The chain uses TRBV4-1 and TRBJ1-4; D is possibly TRBD1 (6 bases). The CDR3 consists of 13 residues. The germline V and J ends were trimmed by 0 bases and 7 bases, with 6 bases remaining between them. From germline, CDR1 is MGHRA and CDR2 YSYEKL.

The rearrangement links TRBV24-1 to TRBJ2-7, with D possibly TRBD1 on 5 matching bases. The germline V and J ends were trimmed by 3 bases and 9 bases, with 17 bases remaining between them. Germline V gene data show CDR1 as KGHDR and CDR2 as SFDVKD. The CDR3 covers 14 residues. CDR3 sequence: CATSDPTQGKGQYF. The CDR3 coding sequence is TGTGCCACCAGTGATCCTACTCAGGGTAAAGGGCAGTACTTC.

The chain carries TRBV5-1 and TRBJ2-5, with TRBD2 matching 13 bases. The trim removed 5 bases at V and 5 bases at J, leaving 9 bases unmatched. This CDR3 contains 16 residues. Germline CDR1 is SGHRS and CDR2 is YFSETQ. The CDR3 nucleotides are TGCGCCAGCAGTGGGACTAGCGGGGCTGGGCGGGAGACCCAGTACTTC. Amino acid sequence: CASSGTSGAGRETQYF.

The CDR3 here is CAISDGDLSSYEQYF. The CDR3 bases are TGTGCCATCAGTGACGGGGACTTGAGCTCCTACGAGCAGTACTTC. V and J are TRBV10-3 and TRBJ2-7, with D tentatively TRBD2 (6 bases). Germline values: CDR1 ENHRY, CDR2 SYGVKD. V was trimmed by 3 bases and J by 0 bases, leaving 12 bases between them. The CDR3 runs 15 residues.

The chain has TRBV2 and TRBJ1-5; D gene uncertain. Trimming shortened V by 5 bases and J by 6 bases, and 11 bases separated the two germline ends. The CDR3 totals 13 residues. The germline CDR1 and CDR2 sequences are SNHLY and FYNNEI. CDR3 in amino acids: CASSREAGQPQHF. The DNA for the CDR3 is TGTGCCAGCAGTAGGGAGGCCGGTCAGCCCCAGCATTTT.

This clone was seen more than once but under ten times. V gene TRBV18 combines with J gene TRBJ2-2; maybe TRBD1 (6 bases). This CDR3 has 16 amino acids. Germline V lookup: CDR1 KGHSH, CDR2 LQKENI. Trimming shortened V by 5 bases and J by 3 bases, and 16 bases separated the two germline ends. The CDR3 DNA follows: TGTGCCAGCTCAACCGGTTCAGGGGCGGACACCGGGGAGCTGTTTTTT. The encoded protein is CASSTGSGADTGELFF.